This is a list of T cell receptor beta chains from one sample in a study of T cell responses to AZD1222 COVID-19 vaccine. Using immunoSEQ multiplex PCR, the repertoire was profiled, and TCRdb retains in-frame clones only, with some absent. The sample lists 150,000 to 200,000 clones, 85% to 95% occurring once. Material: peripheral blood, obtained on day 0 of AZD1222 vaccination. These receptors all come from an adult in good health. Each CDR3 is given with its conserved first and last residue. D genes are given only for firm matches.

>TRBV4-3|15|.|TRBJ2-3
CASSQEAPGADTQYF
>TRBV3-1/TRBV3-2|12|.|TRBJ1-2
CASSQGPFGYTF
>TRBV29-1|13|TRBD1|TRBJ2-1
CSDRQGASDEQFF
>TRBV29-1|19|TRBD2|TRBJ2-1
CSVERRLAGGPISYNEQFF
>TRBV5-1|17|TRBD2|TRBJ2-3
CASSLDGRTSNQDTQYF
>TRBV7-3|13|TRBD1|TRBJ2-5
CASSSGQQETQYF
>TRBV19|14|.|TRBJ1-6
CASSLSGTRSPLHF
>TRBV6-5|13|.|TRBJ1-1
CASGYRIQGEAFF
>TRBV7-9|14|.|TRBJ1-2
CASSLFRADYGYTF
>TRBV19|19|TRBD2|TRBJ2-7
CASSHQTSGGMRNPYEQYF
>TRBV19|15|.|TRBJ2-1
CASGEGGGAYNEQFF
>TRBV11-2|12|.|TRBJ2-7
CASSLVGYEQYF
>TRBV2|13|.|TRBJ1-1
CASTLQRGNEAFF
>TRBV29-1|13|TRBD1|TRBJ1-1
CSSRGRSDTEAFF
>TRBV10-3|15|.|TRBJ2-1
CAIRAEGVVGNEQFF
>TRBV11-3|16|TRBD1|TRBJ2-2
CASSPWDREGAGELFF
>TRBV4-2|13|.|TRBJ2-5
CASSLSGQETQYF
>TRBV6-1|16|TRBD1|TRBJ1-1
CASSEQIGQGGAEAFF
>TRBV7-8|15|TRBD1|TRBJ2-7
CASSLLPGQKYEQYF
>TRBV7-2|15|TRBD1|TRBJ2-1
CASSLGQGAYNEQFF
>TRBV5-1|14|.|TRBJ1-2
CASSYGTGNYGYTF
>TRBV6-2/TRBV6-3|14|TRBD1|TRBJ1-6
CASSLTGDNSPLHF
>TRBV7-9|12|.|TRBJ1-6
CASDEIGSPLHF
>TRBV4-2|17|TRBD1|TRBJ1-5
CASSQVGGTGSNQPQHF
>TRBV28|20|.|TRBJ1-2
CASSPRRRTYWARDTYGYTF
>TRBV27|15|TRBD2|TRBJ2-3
CASTPRLAGAHTQYF
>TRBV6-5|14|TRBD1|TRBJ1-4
CASRQGAGNEKLFF
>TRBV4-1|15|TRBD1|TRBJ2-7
CASSPRQGGSYEQYF
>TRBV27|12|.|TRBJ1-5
CASSFFGQPQHF
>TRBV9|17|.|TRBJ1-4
CASSVGRGETTNEKLFF
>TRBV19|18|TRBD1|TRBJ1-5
CASSISHWGQGENQPQHF
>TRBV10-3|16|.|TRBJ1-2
CAIRTLHSTGTHGYTF
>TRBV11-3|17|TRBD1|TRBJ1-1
CASSFGGGQGKNTEAFF
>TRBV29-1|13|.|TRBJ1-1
CSVLTRMNTEAFF
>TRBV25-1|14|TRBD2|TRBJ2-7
CATRRGVSSYEQYF
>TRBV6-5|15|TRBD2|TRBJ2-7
CASSRAGGSSYEQYF
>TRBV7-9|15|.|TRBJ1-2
CASSFGSATNYGYTF
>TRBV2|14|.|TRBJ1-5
CASSGSISNQPQHF
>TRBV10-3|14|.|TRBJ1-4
CAISEFSGDEKLFF
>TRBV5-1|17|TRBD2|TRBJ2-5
CASSLGTTSLTQETQYF
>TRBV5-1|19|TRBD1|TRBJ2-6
CASSLGTGGSLSGANVLTF
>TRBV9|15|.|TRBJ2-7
CASSVAGVVSYEQYF
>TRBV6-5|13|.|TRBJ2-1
CASETSLHNEQFF
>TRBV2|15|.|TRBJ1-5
CASSENMAHNQPQHF
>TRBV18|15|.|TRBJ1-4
CASSPPGPQGEKLFF
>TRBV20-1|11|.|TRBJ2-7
CSAAQGYEQYF
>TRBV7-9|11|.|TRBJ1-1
CASRHDTEAFF
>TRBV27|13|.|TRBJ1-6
CASTWSGNSPLHF
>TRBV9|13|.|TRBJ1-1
CASSVGGSTEAFF
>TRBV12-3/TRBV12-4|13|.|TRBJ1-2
CASTGTDDYGYTF
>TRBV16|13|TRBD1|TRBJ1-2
CASPRQGSAGYTF
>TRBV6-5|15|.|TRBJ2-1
CASKKGDSIINEQFF
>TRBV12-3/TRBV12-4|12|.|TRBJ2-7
CASSLVAAEQYF
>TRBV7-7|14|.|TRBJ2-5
CASSRYFSRETQYF
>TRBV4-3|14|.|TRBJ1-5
CASSQALRGQPQHF
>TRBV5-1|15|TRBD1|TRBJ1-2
CASSLGGQASYGYTF
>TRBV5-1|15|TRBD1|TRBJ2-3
CASSLGQGSTDTQYF
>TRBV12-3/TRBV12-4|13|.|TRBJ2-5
CASSFPTSETQYF
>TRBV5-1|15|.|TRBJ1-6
CASSLEQGGYSPLHF